This T cell receptor beta chain was captured in a study of naive and memory T cell subsets (dated by TCRdb to about 2017). General notes on the study: The study applied an open-source, UMI-based TCR alpha and beta sequencing pipeline to sorted naive and memory peripheral blood T cell subsets. IgG serology results and the functional CMV T cell responses were in complete agreement. RNA was DNase-treated and reverse transcribed with TCR constant-region primers, mostly using SuperScript III.

From a lookup of the germline V gene (reference sequence), CDR1 and CDR2 are MNHEY and SMNVEV. At the junction V is shortened by 0 bases and J by 6 bases, with 11 bases in between. The CDR3 has 14 amino acids, counting the end cysteine and phenylalanine. Only the CDR3 region is kept as DNA, spanning 42 bases read in frame from base 1. Library method: UMI-ligation and nested PCR. The beta constant-region primer consisted of an equimolar mixture of two oligonucleotides that together covered TRBC1 and TRBC2. Four rounds of PCR, combining the SP2 primer with nested alpha and beta constant-region primers, were used to amplify the ligated cDNA. T4 RNA ligase 1 ligated a single-stranded oligonucleotide carrying the SP2 primer and a 12-nucleotide UMI to the cDNA 3' end. The ligation reaction was kept at 16 degrees C for 20-24 hours. PCR2 was usually performed as a SYBR Green qPCR and halted at a preset threshold so that over-amplification would not occur. All purifications after the first were performed with Agencourt AMPure XP magnetic beads. Library quantification was done by Qubit, followed by a TapeStation check on which the main peak was expected at around 650 bp. The pooled libraries were sequenced on an Illumina MiSeq using v2 2x251 paired-end kits, which usually yielded roughly 0.85-2.2 million reads per sample. Each sample library was pooled at approximately 4.2 nM, and about 5-8% PhiX was included to improve cluster recognition. Regarding the original processing steps: FASTQ reads processed by Demultiplexor were assigned V and J genes by Decombinator through tag matching that tolerated a single base-pair mismatch. Collapsinator used UMIs to correct both sequencing errors and frequency errors arising from PCR heterogeneity. TCRs were translated and CDR3s were extracted from the conserved cysteine to the FGXG phenylalanine by CDR3Translator, with non-productive sequences being flagged. Repertoires were subsampled to equal numbers of UMI-defined TCRs before Gini, Shannon entropy and inverse Simpson indices were calculated. Within the linear range, a power law was fitted by maximum likelihood to the distributions of clonotype abundance. Similar UMI counts, unique TCR numbers and clonal distributions were obtained with the pipeline and with MIGEC on one naive CD8 sample. In one analysis, naive TCRs also found in any memory subset of the same donor were removed from the naive repertoire. Repertoires were searched for some 7,000 CMV-associated CDR3 sequences compiled from VDJdb and a published dataset. TCRdb handled the public reads itself, with Q25 trimming in fastp and clone calling in MiXCR, and kept productive beta chains. CDR3 protein duplicates are merged, each entry listing the most common genes and DNA. TCRdb's processing, not the authors', yielded these V and J calls. Recorded for this sample are roughly 100,000 distinct CDR3 sequences; roughly 15% of them occurred a single time. Around 2.7% of the sample is taken by the ten largest.

General findings and caveats noted by the study authors: The repertoire findings for the naive and memory subsets could not be validated against a ground truth, as none was available. A few larger clonotypes were found in naive repertoires, especially CD8, and these larger clonotypes were possibly memory cells re-expressing CD45RA. RNA-based TCR counts may be influenced by expression changes linked to T cell activation and differentiation. Once error correction was done, more than 95% of naive TCR sequences showed up just once, which made the naive abundance distributions much steeper than those of the memory subsets. In both CD4 and CD8 cells, the Gini index increased while Shannon and inverse Simpson diversity decreased from naive through CM, EM and EMRA. TCR abundance followed a power law whose exponent differed between naive and memory subsets but was consistent across the three individuals. Each clonotype was defined as a single alpha or beta chain sequence rather than as a paired alpha/beta receptor.

Separate amplification of TCR alpha and beta chain libraries was performed from the second PCR step onward. To determine each donor's CMV status, fresh PBMCs were stimulated overnight with CMV viral lysate, and IFNgamma production from CD4+ T cells was then assessed. CD4 T cells were positively selected using Miltenyi beads, after which CD8 T cells were positively selected from the CD4-negative fraction. After staining for CD3, CD4, CD8, CD45RA, CD27 and a live/dead dye, cells were sorted on a BD Aria II into four subsets based on CD45RA and CD27. Blood came from a few healthy volunteers, each fractionated into CD4 and CD8 T cells and then into four differentiation subsets. Roughly 0.13 L of peripheral blood was collected from each donor, and PBMC were isolated by Ficoll-Paque PLUS density-gradient centrifugation. After sorting, cells were lysed in RLT buffer, RNA was extracted using a Qiagen RNeasy kit, and the extracted RNA was stored at -80 degrees C.

On this clonotype: Its antigen remains unidentified. No base quality information exists; no much larger clone differs at one position.

The TCR was taken from a human donor in good health. The rearranged segments are TRBV27 and TRBJ1-1; 5 matching bases give a weak D call of TRBD1. Material: naive CD8+ T cells from blood. Per the publication, the cell subset or site label means: naive T cells, CD45RA high CD27+. The sequenced DNA is TGTGCCAGCAGTTTATCGTCGAGAGGGGCTGAAGCTTTCTTT. This is translated as CASSLSSRGAEAFF.